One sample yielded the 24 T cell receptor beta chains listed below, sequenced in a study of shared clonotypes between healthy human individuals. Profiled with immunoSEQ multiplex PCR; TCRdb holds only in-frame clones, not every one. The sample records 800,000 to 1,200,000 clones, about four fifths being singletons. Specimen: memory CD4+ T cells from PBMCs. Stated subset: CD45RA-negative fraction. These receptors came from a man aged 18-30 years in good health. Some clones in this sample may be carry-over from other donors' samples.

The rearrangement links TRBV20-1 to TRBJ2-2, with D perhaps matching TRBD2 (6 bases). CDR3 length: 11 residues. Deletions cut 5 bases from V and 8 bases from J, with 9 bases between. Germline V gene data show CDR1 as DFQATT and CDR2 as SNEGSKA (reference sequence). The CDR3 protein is CSARGMGELFF. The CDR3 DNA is TGCAGTGCTCGGGGGATGGGGGAGCTGTTTTTT.

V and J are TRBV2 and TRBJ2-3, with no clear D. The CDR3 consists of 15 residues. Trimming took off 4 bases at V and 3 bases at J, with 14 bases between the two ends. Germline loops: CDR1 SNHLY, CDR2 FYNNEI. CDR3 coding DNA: TGTGCCAGCAGTGCTTTCGCTACGCGAACAGATACGCAGTATTTT. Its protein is CASSAFATRTDTQYF. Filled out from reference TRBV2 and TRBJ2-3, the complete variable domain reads EPEVTQTPSHQVTQMGQEVILRCVPISNHLYFYWYRQILGQKVEFLVSFYNNEISEKSEIFDDQFSVERPDGSNFTLKIRSTKLEDSAMYFCASSAFATRTDTQYFGPGTRLTVL.

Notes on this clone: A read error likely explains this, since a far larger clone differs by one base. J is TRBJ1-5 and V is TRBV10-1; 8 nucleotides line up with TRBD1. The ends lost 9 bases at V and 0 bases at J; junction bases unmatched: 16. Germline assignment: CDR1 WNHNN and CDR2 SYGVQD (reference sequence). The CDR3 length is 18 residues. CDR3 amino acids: CARQDRETKSYSNQPQHF. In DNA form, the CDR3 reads TGCGCCAGGCAGGACAGGGAGACAAAGAGTTATAGCAATCAGCCCCAGCATTTT.

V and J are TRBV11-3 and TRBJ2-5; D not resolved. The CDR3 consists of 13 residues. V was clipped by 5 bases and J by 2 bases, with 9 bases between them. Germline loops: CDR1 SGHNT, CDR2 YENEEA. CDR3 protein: CASSATYQETQYF. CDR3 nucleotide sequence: TGTGCCAGCAGCGCTACATATCAAGAGACCCAGTACTTC.

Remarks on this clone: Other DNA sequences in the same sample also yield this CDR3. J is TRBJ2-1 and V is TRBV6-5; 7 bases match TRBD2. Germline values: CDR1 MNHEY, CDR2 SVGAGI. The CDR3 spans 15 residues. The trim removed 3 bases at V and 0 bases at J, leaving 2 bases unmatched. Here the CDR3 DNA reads TGTGCCAGCAGTTATAGCGGGTCCTCCTACAATGAGCAGTTCTTC. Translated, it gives CASSYSGSSYNEQFF.

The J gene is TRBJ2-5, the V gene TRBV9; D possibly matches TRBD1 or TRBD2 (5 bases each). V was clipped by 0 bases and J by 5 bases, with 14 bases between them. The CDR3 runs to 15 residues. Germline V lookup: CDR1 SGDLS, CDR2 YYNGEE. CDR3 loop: CASSVELVRGETQYF. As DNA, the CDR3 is TGTGCCAGCAGCGTAGAACTAGTGAGGGGTGAGACCCAGTACTTC.

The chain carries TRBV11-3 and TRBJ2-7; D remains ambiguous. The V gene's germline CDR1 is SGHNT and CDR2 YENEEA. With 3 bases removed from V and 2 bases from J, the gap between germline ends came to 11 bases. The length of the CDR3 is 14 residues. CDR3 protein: CASSLGGHPYEQYF. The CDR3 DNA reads TGTGCCAGCAGCTTGGGTGGCCACCCCTACGAGCAGTACTTC.

The CDR3 region is CASSFLAGGRNEQFF. CDR3 coding DNA: TGTGCCAGCAGCTTCCTGGCGGGAGGAAGGAATGAGCAGTTCTTC. The V gene is TRBV11-2, the J gene TRBJ2-1, with TRBD2 matching 8 bases. Germline V gene sequence: CDR1 SGHAT, CDR2 FQNNGV. J was trimmed by 7 bases and V by 3 bases; bases with no gene match: 8. The CDR3 totals 15 residues. Filled out from reference TRBV11-2 and TRBJ2-1, the complete variable domain reads EAGVAQSPRYKIIEKRQSVAFWCNPISGHATLYWYQQILGQGPKLLIQFQNNGVVDDSQLPKDRFSAERLKGVDSTLKIQPAKLEDSAVYLCASSFLAGGRNEQFFGPGTRLTVL.

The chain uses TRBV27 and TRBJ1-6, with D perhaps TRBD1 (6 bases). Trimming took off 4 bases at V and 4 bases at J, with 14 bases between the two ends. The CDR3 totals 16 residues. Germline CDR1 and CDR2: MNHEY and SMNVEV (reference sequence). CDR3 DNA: TGTGCCAGCAGTTCAATCCGGGACATTTATAATTCACCCCTCCACTTT. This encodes CASSSIRDIYNSPLHF.

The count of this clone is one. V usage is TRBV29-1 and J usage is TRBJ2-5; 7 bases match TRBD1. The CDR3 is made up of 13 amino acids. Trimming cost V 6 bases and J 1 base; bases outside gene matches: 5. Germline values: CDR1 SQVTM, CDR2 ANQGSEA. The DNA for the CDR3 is TGCAGCGTCGCCGGGACAGCCCAAGAGACCCAGTACTTC. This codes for CSVAGTAQETQYF.

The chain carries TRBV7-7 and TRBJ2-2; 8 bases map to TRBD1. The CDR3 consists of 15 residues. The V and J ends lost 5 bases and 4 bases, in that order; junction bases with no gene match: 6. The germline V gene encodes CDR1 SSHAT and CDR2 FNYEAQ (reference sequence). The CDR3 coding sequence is TGTGCCAGCAGCGGACCGGGACAGGCCACCGGGGAGCTGTTTTTT. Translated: CASSGPGQATGELFF.

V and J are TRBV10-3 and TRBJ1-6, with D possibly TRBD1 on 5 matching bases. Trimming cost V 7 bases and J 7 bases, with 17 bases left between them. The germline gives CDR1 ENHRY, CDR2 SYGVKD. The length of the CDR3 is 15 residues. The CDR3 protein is CAITAGTHNNSPLHF. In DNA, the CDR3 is TGTGCCATCACGGCCGGGACCCATAACAATTCACCCCTCCACTTT.

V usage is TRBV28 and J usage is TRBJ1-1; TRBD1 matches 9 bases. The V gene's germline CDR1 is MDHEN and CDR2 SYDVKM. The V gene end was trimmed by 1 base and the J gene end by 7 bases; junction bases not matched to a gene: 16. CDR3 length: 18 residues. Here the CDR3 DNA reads TGTGCCAGCAGTTTATCCAGACAGGGGGGGCCCACACTGCGTGAAGCTTTCTTT. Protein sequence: CASSLSRQGGPTLREAFF.

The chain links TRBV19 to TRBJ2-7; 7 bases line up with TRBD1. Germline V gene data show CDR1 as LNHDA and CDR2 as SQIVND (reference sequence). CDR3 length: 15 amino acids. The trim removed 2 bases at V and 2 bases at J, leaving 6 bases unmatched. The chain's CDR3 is CASSINPTGPYEQYF. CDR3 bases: TGTGCCAGTAGTATAAACCCGACAGGGCCCTACGAGCAGTACTTC.

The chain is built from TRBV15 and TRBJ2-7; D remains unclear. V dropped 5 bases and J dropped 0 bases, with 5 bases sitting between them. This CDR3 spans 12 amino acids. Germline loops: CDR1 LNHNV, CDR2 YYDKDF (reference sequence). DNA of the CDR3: TGTGCCACCAGCTCCCTCTCCTACGAGCAGTACTTC. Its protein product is CATSSLSYEQYF.

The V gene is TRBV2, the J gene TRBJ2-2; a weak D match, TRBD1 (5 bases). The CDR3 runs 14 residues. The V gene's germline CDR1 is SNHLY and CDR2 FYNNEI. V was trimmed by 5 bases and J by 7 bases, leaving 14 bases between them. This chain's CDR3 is CASSPRQRGGELFF. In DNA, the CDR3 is TGTGCCAGCAGTCCACGACAGCGAGGCGGGGAGCTGTTTTTT.

Here the CDR3 reads CASSLVLRGTDTQYF. The CDR3 nucleotides are TGCGCCAGCAGCTTGGTTCTCCGGGGCACAGATACGCAGTATTTT. The chain carries TRBV5-1 and TRBJ2-3; D remains ambiguous. This CDR3 contains 15 residues. CDR1 SGHRS and CDR2 YFSETQ come from the germline V gene. Trimming took off 0 bases at V and 1 base at J, with 9 bases between the two ends.

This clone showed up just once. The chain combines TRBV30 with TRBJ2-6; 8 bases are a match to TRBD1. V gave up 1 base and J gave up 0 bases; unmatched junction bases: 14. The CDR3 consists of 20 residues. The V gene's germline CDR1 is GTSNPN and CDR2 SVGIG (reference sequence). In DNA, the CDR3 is TGTGCCTGGAGTGCGTTGTCCTTGGGACAGGCTCGCTCTGGGGCCAACGTCCTGACTTTC. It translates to CAWSALSLGQARSGANVLTF. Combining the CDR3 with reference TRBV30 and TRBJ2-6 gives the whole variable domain SQTIHQWPATLVQPVGSPLSLECTVEGTSNPNLYWYRQAAGRGLQLLFYSVGIGQISSEVPQNLSASRPQDRQFILSSKKLLLSDSGFYLCAWSALSLGQARSGANVLTFGAGSRLTVL.

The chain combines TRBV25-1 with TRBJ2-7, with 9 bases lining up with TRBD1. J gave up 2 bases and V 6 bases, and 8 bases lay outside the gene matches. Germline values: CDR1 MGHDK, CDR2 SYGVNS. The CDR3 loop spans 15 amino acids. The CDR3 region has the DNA TGTGCCAGCAGGCGAACCGGGACAGGGCCCTACGAGCAGTACTTC. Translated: CASRRTGTGPYEQYF.

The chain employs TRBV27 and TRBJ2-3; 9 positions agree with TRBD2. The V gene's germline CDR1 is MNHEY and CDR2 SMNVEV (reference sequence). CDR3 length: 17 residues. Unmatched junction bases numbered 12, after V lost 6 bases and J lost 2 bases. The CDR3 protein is CASSGLSGRTYTDTQYF. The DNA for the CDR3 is TGTGCCAGCAGCGGCCTAAGCGGGAGGACCTACACAGATACGCAGTATTTT.

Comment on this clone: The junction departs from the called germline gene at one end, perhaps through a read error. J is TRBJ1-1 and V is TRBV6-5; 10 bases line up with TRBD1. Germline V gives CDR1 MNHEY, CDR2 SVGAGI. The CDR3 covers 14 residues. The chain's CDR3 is CASSPQGQGRPPTF. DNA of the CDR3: TGTGCCAGCAGTCCCCAGGGACAGGGGCGCCCCCCGACTTTT.

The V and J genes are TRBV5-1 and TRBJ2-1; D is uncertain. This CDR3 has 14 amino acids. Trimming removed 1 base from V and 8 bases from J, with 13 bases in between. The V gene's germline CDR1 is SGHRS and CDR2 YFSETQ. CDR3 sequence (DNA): TGCGCCAGCAGCTTGCCAGGAATGCACGATGAGCAGTTCTTC. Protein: CASSLPGMHDEQFF.

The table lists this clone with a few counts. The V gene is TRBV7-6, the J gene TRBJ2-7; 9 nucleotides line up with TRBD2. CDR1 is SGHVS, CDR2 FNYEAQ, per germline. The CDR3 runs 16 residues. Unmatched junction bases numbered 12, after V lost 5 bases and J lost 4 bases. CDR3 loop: CASSPGPSGAMYEQYF. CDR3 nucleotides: TGTGCCAGCAGCCCCGGCCCTAGCGGGGCTATGTACGAGCAGTACTTC.

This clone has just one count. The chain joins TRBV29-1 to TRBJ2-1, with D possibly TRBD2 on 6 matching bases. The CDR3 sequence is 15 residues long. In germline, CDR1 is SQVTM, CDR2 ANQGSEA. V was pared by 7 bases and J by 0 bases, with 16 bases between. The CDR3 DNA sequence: TGCAGCGCCAAAGGGACTGGGAGCTCCTACAATGAGCAGTTCTTC. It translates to CSAKGTGSSYNEQFF.